Only one count was recorded for the clone carrying this TCR beta chain. Its antigen is still unknown. Germline values: CDR1 SGHTA, CDR2 FQGNSA. This CDR3 has 14 residues. The ends were cut back, 4 bases at V and 7 bases at J, with 11 bases in the middle. This record comes from a study of blood T cells in healthy people across ages. On the study more broadly: Template switching retrieved approximately one barcoded beta molecule for each two T cells.

Sample-barcoded 5' priming and a J-beta primer mix drove a second PCR of roughly 7 to 11 cycles. TCRdb redid the calling of the 5' RACE reads with MiXCR, one entry per CDR3 protein. This sample yields 700,000 or so distinct CDR3 sequences, of which approximately 40% are seen a single time; around 32% belongs to the top ten. Study-level results: Diversity of TCR beta correlated strongly with naive T cell percentage. Expanded clonotype shifts may have been confounded, as the donors had an unknown CMV status. Age showed a roughly linear inverse relationship with TCR beta diversity per million T cells.

The sequencing input was blood. The TCR was taken from a man older than 75 in good health. The chain joins TRBV7-2 to TRBJ1-6; no reliable D call. The CDR3 nucleotides are TGTGCCAGCAGCTCACAGAGAAAGAATTCACCCCTCCACTTT. It translates to CASSSQRKNSPLHF.